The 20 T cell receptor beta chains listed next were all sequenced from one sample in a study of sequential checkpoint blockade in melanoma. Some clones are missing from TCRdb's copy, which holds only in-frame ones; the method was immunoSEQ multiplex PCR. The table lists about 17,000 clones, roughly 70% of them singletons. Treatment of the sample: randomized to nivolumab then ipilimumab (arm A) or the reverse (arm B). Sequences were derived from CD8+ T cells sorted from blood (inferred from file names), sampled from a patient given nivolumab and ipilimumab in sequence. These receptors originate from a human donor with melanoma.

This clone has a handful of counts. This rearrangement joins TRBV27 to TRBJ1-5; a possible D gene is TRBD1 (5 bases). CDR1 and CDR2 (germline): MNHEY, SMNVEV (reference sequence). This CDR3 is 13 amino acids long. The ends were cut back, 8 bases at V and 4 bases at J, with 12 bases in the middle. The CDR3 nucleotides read TGTGCCAGCGGCACAGGCTCTAATCAGCCCCAGCATTTT. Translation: CASGTGSNQPQHF.

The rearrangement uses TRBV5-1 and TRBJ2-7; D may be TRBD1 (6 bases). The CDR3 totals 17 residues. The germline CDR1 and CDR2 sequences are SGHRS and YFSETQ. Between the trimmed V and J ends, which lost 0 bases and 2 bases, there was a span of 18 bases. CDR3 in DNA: TGCGCCAGCAGCTTGGGATTCCCAGGGGAGAATGCCTACGAGCAGTACTTC. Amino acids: CASSLGFPGENAYEQYF.

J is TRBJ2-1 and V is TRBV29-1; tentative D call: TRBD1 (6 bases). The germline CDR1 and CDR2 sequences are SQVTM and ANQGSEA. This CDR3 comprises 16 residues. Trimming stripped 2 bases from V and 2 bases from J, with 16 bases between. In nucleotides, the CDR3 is TGCAGCGTTGAATCCCCTGAACAGGGTGCCTACAATGAGCAGTTCTTC. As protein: CSVESPEQGAYNEQFF.

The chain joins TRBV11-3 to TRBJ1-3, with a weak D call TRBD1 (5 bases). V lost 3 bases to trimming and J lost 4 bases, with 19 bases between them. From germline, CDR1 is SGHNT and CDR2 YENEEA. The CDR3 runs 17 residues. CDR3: CASSFRGGGAVGNTIYF. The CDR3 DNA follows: TGTGCCAGCAGCTTTCGGGGTGGCGGGGCTGTCGGAAACACCATATATTTT.

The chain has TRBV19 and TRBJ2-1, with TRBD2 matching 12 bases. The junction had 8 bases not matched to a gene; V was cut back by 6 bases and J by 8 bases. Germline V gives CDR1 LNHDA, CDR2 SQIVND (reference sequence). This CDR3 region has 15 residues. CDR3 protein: CASRTLAGGPYEQFF. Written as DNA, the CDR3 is TGTGCCAGTAGAACTCTAGCGGGAGGGCCCTATGAGCAGTTCTTC.

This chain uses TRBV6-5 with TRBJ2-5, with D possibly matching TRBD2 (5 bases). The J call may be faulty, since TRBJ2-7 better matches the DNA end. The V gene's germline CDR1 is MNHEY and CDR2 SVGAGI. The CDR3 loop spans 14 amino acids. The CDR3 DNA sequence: TGTGCCAGCAGTTACTCGAGTTCGGGGTTCGAGCAGTACTTC. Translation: CASSYSSSGFEQYF.

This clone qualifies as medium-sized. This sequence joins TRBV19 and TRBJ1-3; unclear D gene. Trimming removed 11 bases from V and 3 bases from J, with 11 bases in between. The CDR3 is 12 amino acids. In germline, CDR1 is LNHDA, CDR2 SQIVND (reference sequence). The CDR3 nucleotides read TGTGCCTCCGGGCGGGGTGGAAACACCATATATTTT. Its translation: CASGRGGNTIYF.

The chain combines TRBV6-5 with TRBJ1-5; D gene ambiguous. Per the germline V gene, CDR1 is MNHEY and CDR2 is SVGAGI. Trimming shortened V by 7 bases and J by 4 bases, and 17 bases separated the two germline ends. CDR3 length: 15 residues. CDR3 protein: CASTDATEQNQPQHF. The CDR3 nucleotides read TGTGCCAGCACCGACGCGACCGAACAGAATCAGCCCCAGCATTTT.

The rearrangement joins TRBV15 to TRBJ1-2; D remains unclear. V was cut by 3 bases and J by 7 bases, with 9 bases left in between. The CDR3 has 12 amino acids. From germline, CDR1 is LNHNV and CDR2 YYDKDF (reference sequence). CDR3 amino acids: CATSSGLGGYTF. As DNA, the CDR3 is TGTGCCACCAGCAGTGGGCTGGGTGGCTACACCTTC.

Here the CDR3 DNA reads TGCGCCAGCAGCCAAGAGCCGTCCAGGGCCTACGAGCAGTACTTC. Its translation: CASSQEPSRAYEQYF. The V call is TRBV4-3, the J call TRBJ2-7; possibly TRBD1 for D (5 bases). The CDR3 is 15 amino acids. CDR1 LGHNA and CDR2 YSLEER come from the germline V gene. V was cut by 0 bases and J by 2 bases, with 11 bases left in between.

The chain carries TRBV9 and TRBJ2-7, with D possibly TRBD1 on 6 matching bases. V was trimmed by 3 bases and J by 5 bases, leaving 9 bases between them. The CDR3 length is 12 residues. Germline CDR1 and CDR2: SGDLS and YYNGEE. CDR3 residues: CASSGRQDEQYF. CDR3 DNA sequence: TGTGCCAGCAGCGGGCGACAGGACGAGCAGTACTTC.

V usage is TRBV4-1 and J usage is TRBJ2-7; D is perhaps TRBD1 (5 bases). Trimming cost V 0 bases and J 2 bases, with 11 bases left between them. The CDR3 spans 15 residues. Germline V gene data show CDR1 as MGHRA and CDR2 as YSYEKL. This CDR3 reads CASSQEPSRAYEQYF. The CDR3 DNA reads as TGCGCCAGCAGCCAAGAGCCGTCCAGGGCCTACGAGCAGTACTTC.

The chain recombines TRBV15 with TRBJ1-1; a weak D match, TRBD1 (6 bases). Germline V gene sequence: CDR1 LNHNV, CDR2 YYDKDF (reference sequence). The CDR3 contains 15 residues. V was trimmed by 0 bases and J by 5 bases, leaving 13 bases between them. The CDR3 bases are TGTGCCACCAGCAGAGATTTAGGGGGAGGGACTGAAGCTTTCTTT. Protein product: CATSRDLGGGTEAFF.

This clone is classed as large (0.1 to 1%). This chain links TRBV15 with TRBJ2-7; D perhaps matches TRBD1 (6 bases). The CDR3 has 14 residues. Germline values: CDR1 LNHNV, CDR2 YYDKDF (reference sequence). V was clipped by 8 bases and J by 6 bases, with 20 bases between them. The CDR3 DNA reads TGTGCCACCTCCCGCATGGGGGCTACCTCCGAGCAGTACTTC. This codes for CATSRMGATSEQYF.

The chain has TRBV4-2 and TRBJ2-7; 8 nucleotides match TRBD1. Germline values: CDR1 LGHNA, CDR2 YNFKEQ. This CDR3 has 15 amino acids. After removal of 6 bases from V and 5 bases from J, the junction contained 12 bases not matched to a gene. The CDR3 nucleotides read TGTGCCAGCAGGAGCGTGGACAGGGCTGGCGACGAGCAGTACTTC. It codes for CASRSVDRAGDEQYF.

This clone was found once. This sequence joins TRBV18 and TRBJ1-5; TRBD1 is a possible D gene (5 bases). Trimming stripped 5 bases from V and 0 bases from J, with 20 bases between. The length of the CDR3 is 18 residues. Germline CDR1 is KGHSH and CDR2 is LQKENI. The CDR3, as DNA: TGTGCCAGCTCAGCGTGGGGGGACGCAGATACTAGCAATCAGCCCCAGCATTTT. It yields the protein CASSAWGDADTSNQPQHF.

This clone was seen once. The CDR3 loop reads CASSRGQGGNTEAFF. Here the CDR3 DNA reads TGTGCCAGCAGCCGGGGACAGGGGGGGAACACTGAAGCTTTCTTT. This chain joins TRBV6-5 and TRBJ1-1; 11 nucleotides match TRBD1. CDR1 MNHEY and CDR2 SVGAGI come from the germline V gene. The CDR3 length is 15 residues. With V trimmed by 6 bases and J by 1 base, 4 bases remained unmatched.

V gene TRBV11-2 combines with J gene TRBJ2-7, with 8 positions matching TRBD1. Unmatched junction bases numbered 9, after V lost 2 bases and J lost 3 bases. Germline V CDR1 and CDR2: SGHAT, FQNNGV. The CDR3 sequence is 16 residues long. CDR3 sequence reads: CASSLSSGTGFYEQYF. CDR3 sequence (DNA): TGTGCCAGCAGCTTAAGTTCTGGGACAGGTTTCTACGAGCAGTACTTC.

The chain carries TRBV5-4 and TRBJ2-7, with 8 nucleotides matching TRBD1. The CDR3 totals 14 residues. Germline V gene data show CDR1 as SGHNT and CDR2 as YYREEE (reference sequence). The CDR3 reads CASSGLDRDHEQYF. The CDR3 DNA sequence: TGTGCTTCGAGCGGCCTGGACAGGGATCACGAGCAGTACTTC.

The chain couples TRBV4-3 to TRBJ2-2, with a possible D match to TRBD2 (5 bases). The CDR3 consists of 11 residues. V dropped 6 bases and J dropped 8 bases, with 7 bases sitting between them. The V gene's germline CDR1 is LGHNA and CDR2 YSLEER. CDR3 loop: CASRGGGELFF. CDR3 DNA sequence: TGCGCCAGCAGAGGAGGAGGGGAGCTGTTTTTT.